Listed below are T cell receptor beta chains from one sample, sequenced in a study of blood T cell repertoires in COVID-19. Measured with immunoSEQ multiplex PCR; TCRdb has only the in-frame clones, and not every one. The sample carries some 150,000 clones, roughly nine tenths recorded once. The sample taken for sequencing was peripheral blood. All receptors come from a woman in her sixties with COVID-19, enrolled during active disease. Both conserved end residues are part of each CDR3. D genes are given only for firm matches. Some rows have no size entry. The others give once, few or many, or a class for an expanded clone.

clone_size | j_call | cdr3_length | v_call | d_call | cdr3_nt | cdr3_aa
- | TRBJ1-2 | 15 | TRBV3-1/TRBV3-2 | TRBD1 | TGTGCCAGCAGCCACGGGACAGGGGGCACTCATGGCTACACCTTC | CASSHGTGGTHGYTF
- | TRBJ1-3 | 18 | TRBV12-5 | TRBD1 | TGTGCTAGTGGTTTACTCACAGGGGCGCCTCACTCTGGAAACACCATATATTTT | CASGLLTGAPHSGNTIYF
- | TRBJ1-4 | 15 | TRBV30 | - | TGTGCCTGGACGGTCGCATGGGCAGCTAATGAAAAACTGTTTTTT | CAWTVAWAANEKLFF
- | TRBJ1-2 | 13 | TRBV29-1 | TRBD1 | TGCAGCGCCGGGACAGGGGCGACCTATGGCTACACCTTC | CSAGTGATYGYTF
- | TRBJ1-1 | 12 | TRBV19 | - | TGTGCCACCAGTAGGGGTAACACTGAAGCTTTCTTT | CATSRGNTEAFF
- | TRBJ2-5 | 15 | TRBV6-6 | TRBD2 | TGTGCCAGCAGTTACGGCTTAGCGGGAGGAGAGACCCAGTACTTC | CASSYGLAGGETQYF
- | TRBJ2-3 | 14 | TRBV24-1 | - | TGTGCCACCAGTAGAGGGCCTAGCACAGATACGCAGTATTTT | CATSRGPSTDTQYF
many | TRBJ1-2 | 16 | TRBV15 | TRBD1 | TGTGCCACCAGCAGAGATAGCCTGGACAGGGCCGGGGGCTACACCTTC | CATSRDSLDRAGGYTF
- | TRBJ1-2 | 15 | TRBV15 | TRBD1 | TGTGCCACCAGCATTGGGGGACAGGGGGTTGATGGCTACACCTTC | CATSIGGQGVDGYTF
- | TRBJ2-3 | 15 | TRBV3-1/TRBV3-2 | TRBD2 | TGTGCCAGCAGCCGGACTGGACTAGCCTTAGGGACGCAGTATTTT | CASSRTGLALGTQYF
- | TRBJ1-3 | 15 | TRBV11-3 | - | TGTGCCAGCAGCTTAGCCGGGTCCTCTGGAAACACCATATATTTT | CASSLAGSSGNTIYF
few | TRBJ2-1 | 16 | TRBV9 | TRBD2 | TGTGCCAGCAGCGTAACAACTAGCGCCACCTACAATGAGCAGTTCTTC | CASSVTTSATYNEQFF
- | TRBJ1-5 | 15 | TRBV7-9 | - | TGTGCCAGCAGCTTAATGGGTGGGCCTGGGCAGCCCCAGCATTTT | CASSLMGGPGQPQHF
- | TRBJ1-3 | 17 | TRBV5-5 | TRBD1 | TGTGCCAGCAGCCCCCTGACAGGGGTTCCGTCTGGAAACACCATATATTTT | CASSPLTGVPSGNTIYF
- | TRBJ2-6 | 17 | TRBV9 | TRBD1 | TGTGCCAGCAGCGTAGGGCCACAGGGGCCTGGGGCCAACGTCCTGACTTTC | CASSVGPQGPGANVLTF
once | TRBJ2-1 | 20 | TRBV10-2 | TRBD2 | TGCGCCAGCTCCTTATCTGGGGCGGGAGGGCCATTAAGAACCTACAATGAGCAGTTCTTC | CASSLSGAGGPLRTYNEQFF
- | TRBJ2-1 | 12 | TRBV6-2/TRBV6-3 | - | TGTGCCAGCAGTTACCCCGGTGGTGAGCAGTTCTTC | CASSYPGGEQFF
- | TRBJ2-7 | 16 | TRBV28 | - | TGTGCCAGCAGTACACCTTACAGGGCCCACCGGTACGAGCAGTACTTC | CASSTPYRAHRYEQYF
- | TRBJ2-1 | 18 | TRBV24-1 | TRBD2 | TGTGCCACCAGCCTAGGACTAGCGGGAGCAACTCCCTACAATGAGCAGTTCTTC | CATSLGLAGATPYNEQFF
few | TRBJ2-5 | 16 | TRBV5-1 | TRBD2 | TGCGCCAGCAGCTACTCCGGGACTAGCGGCCAAGAGACCCAGTACTTC | CASSYSGTSGQETQYF
- | TRBJ1-1 | 15 | TRBV4-1 | TRBD1 | TGCGCCAGCAGACAAAAACAGGGGGTAGGGACTGAAGCTTTCTTT | CASRQKQGVGTEAFF
- | TRBJ2-2 | 15 | TRBV3-1/TRBV3-2 | TRBD1 | TGTGCCAGCACCTCGACAGGGGGATCCACCGGGGAGCTGTTTTTT | CASTSTGGSTGELFF
- | TRBJ1-6 | 18 | TRBV27 | - | TGTGCCAGCAGTTTTGGCACCCCTTTAAGCTCCTATAATTCACCCCTCCACTTT | CASSFGTPLSSYNSPLHF